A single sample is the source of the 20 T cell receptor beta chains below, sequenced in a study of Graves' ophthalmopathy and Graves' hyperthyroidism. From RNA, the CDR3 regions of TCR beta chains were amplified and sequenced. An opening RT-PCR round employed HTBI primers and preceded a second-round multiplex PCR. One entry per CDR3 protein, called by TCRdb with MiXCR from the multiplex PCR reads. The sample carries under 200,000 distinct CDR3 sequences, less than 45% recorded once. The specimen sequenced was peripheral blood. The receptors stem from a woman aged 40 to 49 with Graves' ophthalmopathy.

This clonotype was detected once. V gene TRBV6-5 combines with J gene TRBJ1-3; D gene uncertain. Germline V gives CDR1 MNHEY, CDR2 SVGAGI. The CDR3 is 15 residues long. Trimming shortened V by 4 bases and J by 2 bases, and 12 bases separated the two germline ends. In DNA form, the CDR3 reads TGTGCCAGCAGTTCGTGGAAGGTGGCTGGAAACACCATATATTTT. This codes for CASSSWKVAGNTIYF.

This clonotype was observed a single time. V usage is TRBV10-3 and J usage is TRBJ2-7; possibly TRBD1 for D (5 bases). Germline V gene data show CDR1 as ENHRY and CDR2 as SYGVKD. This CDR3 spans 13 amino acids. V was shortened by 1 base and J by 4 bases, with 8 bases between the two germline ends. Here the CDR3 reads CAISEWQGYEQYF. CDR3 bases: TGTGCCATCAGTGAGTGGCAGGGTTACGAGCAGTACTTC.

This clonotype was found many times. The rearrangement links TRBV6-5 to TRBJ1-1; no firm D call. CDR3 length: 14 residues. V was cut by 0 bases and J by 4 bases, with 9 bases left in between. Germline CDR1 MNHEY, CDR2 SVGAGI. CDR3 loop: CASSYSNAGTEAFF. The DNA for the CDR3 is TGTGCCAGCAGTTACTCGAATGCGGGCACTGAAGCTTTCTTT.

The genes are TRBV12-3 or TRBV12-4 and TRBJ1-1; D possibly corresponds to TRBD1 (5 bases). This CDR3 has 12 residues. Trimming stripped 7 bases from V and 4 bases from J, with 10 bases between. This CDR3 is CASTWGATEAFF. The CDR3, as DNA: TGTGCCAGCACCTGGGGCGCCACTGAAGCTTTCTTT.

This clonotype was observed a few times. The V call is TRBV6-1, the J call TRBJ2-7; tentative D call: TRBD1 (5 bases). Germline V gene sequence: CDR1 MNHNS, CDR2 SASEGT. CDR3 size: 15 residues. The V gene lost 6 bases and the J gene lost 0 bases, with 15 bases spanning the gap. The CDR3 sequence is CASSPLDTSSYEQYF. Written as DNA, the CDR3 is TGTGCCAGCAGCCCCCTGGACACGAGCTCCTACGAGCAGTACTTC.

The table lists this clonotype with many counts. Here the CDR3 DNA reads TGTGCCAGCTCACCATTCGGACAGGGGAAGGAGCAGTACTTC. Its protein product is CASSPFGQGKEQYF. The chain has TRBV18 and TRBJ2-7; 9 positions agree with TRBD1. CDR3 length: 14 amino acids. The germline V gene has CDR1 KGHSH and CDR2 LQKENI. V trimming: 2 bases; J trimming: 7 bases; junction bases outside the gene matches: 6.

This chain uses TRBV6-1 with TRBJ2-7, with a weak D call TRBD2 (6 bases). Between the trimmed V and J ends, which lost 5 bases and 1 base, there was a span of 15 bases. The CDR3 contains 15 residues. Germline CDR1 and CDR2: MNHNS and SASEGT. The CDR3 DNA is TGTGCCAGCAGTCCTTCCGGGACTCCTTCCTACGAGCAGTACTTC. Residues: CASSPSGTPSYEQYF.

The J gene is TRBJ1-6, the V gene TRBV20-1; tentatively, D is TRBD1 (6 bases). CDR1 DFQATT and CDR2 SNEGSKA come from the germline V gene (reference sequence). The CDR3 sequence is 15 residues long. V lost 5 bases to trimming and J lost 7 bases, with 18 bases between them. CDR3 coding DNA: TGCAGTGCTCTAAAGGGGGGGAGGGAAAATTCACCCCTCCACTTT. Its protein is CSALKGGRENSPLHF.

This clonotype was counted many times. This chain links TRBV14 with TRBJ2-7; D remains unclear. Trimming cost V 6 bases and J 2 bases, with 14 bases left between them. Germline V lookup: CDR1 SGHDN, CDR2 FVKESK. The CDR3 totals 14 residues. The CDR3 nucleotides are TGTGCCAGCAGGCGATCAAGCAACCCCTACGAGCAGTACTTC. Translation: CASRRSSNPYEQYF.

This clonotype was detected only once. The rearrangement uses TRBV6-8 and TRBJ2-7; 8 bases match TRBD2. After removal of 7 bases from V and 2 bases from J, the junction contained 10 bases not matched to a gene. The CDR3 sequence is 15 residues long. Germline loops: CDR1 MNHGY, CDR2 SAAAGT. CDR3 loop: CASTREGLVPYEQYF. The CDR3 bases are TGTGCCAGCACCAGGGAGGGACTAGTTCCCTACGAGCAGTACTTC.

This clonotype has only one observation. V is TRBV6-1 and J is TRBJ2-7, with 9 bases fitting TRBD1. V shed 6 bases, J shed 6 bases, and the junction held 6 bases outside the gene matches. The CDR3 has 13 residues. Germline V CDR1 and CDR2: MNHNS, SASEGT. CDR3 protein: CASSSQGAFEQYF. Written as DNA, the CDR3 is TGTGCCAGCAGCTCACAGGGGGCGTTCGAGCAGTACTTC.

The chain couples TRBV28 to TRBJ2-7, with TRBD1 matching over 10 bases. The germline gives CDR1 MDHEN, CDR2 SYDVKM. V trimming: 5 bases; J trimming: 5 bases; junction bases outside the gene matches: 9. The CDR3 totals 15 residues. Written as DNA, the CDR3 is TGTGCCAGCAGTGAATCCGGGACAGGGGCACACGAGCAGTACTTC. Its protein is CASSESGTGAHEQYF.

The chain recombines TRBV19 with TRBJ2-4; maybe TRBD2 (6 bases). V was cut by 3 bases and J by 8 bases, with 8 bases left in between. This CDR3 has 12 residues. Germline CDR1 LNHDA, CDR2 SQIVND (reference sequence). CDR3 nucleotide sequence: TGTGCCAGTAGTATGGGCGGGGACATTCAGTACTTC. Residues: CASSMGGDIQYF.

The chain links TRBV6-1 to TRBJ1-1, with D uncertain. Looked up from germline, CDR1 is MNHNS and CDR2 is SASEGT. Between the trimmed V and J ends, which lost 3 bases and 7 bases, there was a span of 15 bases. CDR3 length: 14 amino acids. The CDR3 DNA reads TGTGCCAGCAGTGATTTACCAGGTCTTCTTGAAGCTTTCTTT. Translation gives CASSDLPGLLEAFF.

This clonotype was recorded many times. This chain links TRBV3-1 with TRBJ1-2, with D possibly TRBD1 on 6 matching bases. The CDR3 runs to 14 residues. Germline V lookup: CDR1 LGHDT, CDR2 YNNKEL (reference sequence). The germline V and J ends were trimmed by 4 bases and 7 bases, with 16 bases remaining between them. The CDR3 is CASSPGQRWGGYTF. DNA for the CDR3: TGTGCCAGCAGCCCTGGACAGCGTTGGGGTGGCTACACCTTC.

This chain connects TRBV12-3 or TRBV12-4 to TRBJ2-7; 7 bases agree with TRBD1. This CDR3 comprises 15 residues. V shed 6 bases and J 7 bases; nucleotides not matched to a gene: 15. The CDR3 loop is CASRPQTGETREQYF. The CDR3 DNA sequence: TGTGCCAGCAGACCTCAAACAGGGGAGACGAGGGAGCAGTACTTC.

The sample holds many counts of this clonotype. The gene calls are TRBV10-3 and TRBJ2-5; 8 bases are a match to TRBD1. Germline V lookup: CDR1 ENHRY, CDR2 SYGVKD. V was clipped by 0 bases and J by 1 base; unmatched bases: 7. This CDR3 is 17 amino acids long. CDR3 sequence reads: CAISESLGQGPQETQYF. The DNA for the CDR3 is TGTGCCATCAGTGAGTCTCTAGGACAGGGACCCCAAGAGACCCAGTACTTC.

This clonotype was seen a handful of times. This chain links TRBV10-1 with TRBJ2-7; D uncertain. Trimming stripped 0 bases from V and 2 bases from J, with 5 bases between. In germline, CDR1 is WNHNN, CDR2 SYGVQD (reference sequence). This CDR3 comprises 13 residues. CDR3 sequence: CASSESGTYEQYF. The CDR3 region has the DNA TGCGCCAGCAGTGAGTCGGGGACCTACGAGCAGTACTTC.

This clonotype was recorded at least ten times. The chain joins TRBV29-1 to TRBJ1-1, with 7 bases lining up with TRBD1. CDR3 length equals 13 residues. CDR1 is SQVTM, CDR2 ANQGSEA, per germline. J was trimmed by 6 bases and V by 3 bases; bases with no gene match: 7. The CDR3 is CSVDRQGGSEAFF. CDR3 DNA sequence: TGCAGCGTTGACAGGCAGGGGGGTTCTGAAGCTTTCTTT.

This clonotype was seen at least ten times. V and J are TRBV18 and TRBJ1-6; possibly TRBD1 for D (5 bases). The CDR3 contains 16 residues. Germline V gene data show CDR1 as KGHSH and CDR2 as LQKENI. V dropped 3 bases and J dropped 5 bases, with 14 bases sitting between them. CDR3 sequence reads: CASSPQGWDDNSPLHF. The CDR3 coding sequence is TGTGCCAGCTCACCGCAGGGCTGGGATGATAATTCACCCCTCCACTTT.